This T cell receptor (beta chain) was captured in a study of cytomegalovirus exposure and HLA in healthy donors. The CDR3 spans 12 residues. Germline lookup yields CDR1 SQVTM and CDR2 ANQGSEA. The V end was cut by 1 base, the J end by 1 base, with 5 bases between. With respect to this clone: This sample also contains other DNA sequences that code for the same CDR3.

PCR amplification relied on 60 Vbeta primers (plus 13 Jbeta primers). Assay used: immunoSEQ multiplex PCR; TCRdb lists only in-frame clones, some missing. The top ten hold less than 3.5% of the sample, which has just over 200,000 clones, 80% to 85% seen once. The TCR sequence derives from a middle-aged woman in good health and CMV-seronegative. Material: PBMCs. The rearrangement joins TRBV29-1 to TRBJ2-7; the D gene is possibly TRBD1 (5 bases). CDR3 nucleotide sequence: TGCAGCGTTGAAGGACAGTCCTACGAGCAGTACTTC. As protein: CSVEGQSYEQYF.